This TCR beta chain derives from a study of cytomegalovirus exposure and HLA in healthy donors. PCR primers comprised 60 Vbeta and 13 Jbeta primers. Generated by immunoSEQ multiplex PCR, the TCRdb table keeps only in-frame clones and is missing some. The table shows roughly 140,000 clones, with about 80% occurring only once. There are 16 residues in the CDR3. Study-level points and caveats: In a later analysis, a genetic analysis reported fewer productive-TCR N-insertions in an Asian-associated ancestry cluster than the cohort average. A later analysis linked fewer than 20,000 TCR beta sequences to HLA alleles at 0.05 false discovery rate.

A note on this clone: The antigen is unknown.

The chain carries TRBV21-1 and TRBJ2-7; the table gives TRBD2 as D, unverified against the DNA. TRBV21-1 has pseudogene status. The sample consisted of PBMCs. This TCR was sampled from a man aged 35 to 55 in good health and CMV-seropositive. The CDR3 loop is CASSIPRLAGSHEQYF. CDR3 sequence (DNA): TGTGCCAGCAGCATCCCACGACTAGCGGGAAGCCACGAGCAGTACTTC.